This T cell receptor beta chain was documented in a study of blood T cell repertoires in COVID-19. As for the study in general: Collection of acute and convalescent COVID-19 samples took place in the United States, Italy and Spain. The cDNA or gDNA used as material had been derived from T cells, B-cell-depleted T cells, or PBMCs.

V lost 6 bases and J lost 7; bases outside the gene matches: 11. There are 16 residues in the CDR3. Germline CDR1 is MNHEY and CDR2 is SMNVEV (reference sequence). As processed by the authors: Amplifying reference gene primers gave estimates of nucleated cell counts. Clones were read by immunoSEQ multiplex PCR, and TCRdb kept only the in-frame ones, dropping some. The DNA gave D and trimming, while V, J and clone size come from that table. The top ten hold 3% to 3.5% of the sample, which has fewer than 130,000 clones, around nine tenths seen once. V is TRBV27 and J is TRBJ2-2, with 10 positions matching TRBD2. The clonotype was recovered from a woman between 50 and 59 years old with acute or convalescent COVID-19. Sequenced sample: peripheral blood. The CDR3 DNA reads as TGTGCCAGCAGCCTTAAGTATAGCGGGAGGAGCGGGGAGCTGTTTTTT. The encoded protein is CASSLKYSGRSGELFF.